These 22 T cell receptor beta chains share one sample of origin, sequenced in a study of tumor and adjacent non-tumor tissue in lung cancer. No cell sorting was done before RNA was extracted from the tissue. The library came from three nested PCR rounds adapted from ARM-PCR protocols. TCRdb ran MiXCR on the multiplex PCR reads and lists one entry per CDR3 protein. The table records 85,000 to 100,000 distinct CDR3 sequences, around 64% of them present only once. Sequenced sample: lung tumor tissue. The origin of the receptors is a man aged 55 to 70 with non-small cell lung cancer.

This chain connects TRBV12-3 or TRBV12-4 to TRBJ2-2, with D perhaps TRBD1 or TRBD2 (5 bases each). The CDR3 runs to 14 residues. The germline V and J ends were trimmed by 1 base and 4 bases, with 7 bases remaining between them. The CDR3 here is CASSLVGGTGELFF. The CDR3 region has the DNA TGTGCCAGCAGTTTAGTTGGGGGCACCGGGGAGCTGTTTTTT.

A note on this clonotype: It may be a read error: a sequence one base away is much more abundant. The chain combines TRBV2 with TRBJ2-4; D ambiguous. Trimming took off 2 bases at V and 6 bases at J, with 8 bases between the two ends. The CDR3 is 13 amino acids. Germline-derived CDR1 and CDR2 are SNHLY and FYNNEI. The CDR3 is CASSEIVINIQYF. The CDR3 DNA reads TGTGCCAGCAGTGAAATTGTAATAAACATTCAGTACTTC.

This clonotype has ten or more counts. The chain couples TRBV28 to TRBJ2-1; TRBD2 matches 8 bases. The CDR3 consists of 17 residues. J lost 6 bases, V lost 5 bases, and 15 bases had no gene match. The germline CDR1 and CDR2 sequences are MDHEN and SYDVKM. CDR3 sequence: CASSPPLEAGEGNEQFF. CDR3 nucleotide sequence: TGTGCCAGCAGTCCTCCCCTAGAAGCGGGAGAGGGCAATGAGCAGTTCTTC.

The rearrangement links TRBV20-1 to TRBJ2-7; 15 bases fit TRBD2. The CDR3 runs 17 residues. Germline V CDR1 and CDR2: DFQATT, SNEGSKA (reference sequence). V trimming: 7 bases; J trimming: 5 bases; junction bases outside the gene matches: 15. The CDR3 DNA reads TGCAGTGTGCCAGGACTAGCGGGAGGGCCGTCTCGACACGAGCAGTACTTC. Translation gives CSVPGLAGGPSRHEQYF.

This clonotype was seen only a few times. A much more abundant neighbour one base away suggests this may be a read error. The chain employs TRBV5-1 and TRBJ2-7; D gene ambiguous. The CDR3 loop spans 14 amino acids. Germline V lookup: CDR1 SGHRS, CDR2 YFSETQ. The CDR3 DNA sequence: TGCGTCAGCAGCTTGGCCTCGGGCTCCTACGAGCAGTACTTC. Protein product: CVSSLASGSYEQYF.

The V call is TRBV29-1, the J call TRBJ2-3; 9 nucleotides align to TRBD1. V lost 8 bases, J lost 2 bases, and 17 bases stayed unmatched. Germline V gene lookup returns CDR1 SQVTM and CDR2 ANQGSEA. The CDR3 length is 17 residues. The DNA of the CDR3 is TGCAGCTTACTCCCATATGTGACAGGGGGGGACACAGATACGCAGTATTTT. Residues: CSLLPYVTGGDTDTQYF.

This clonotype was observed many times. The rearrangement joins TRBV5-1 to TRBJ1-1; 7 bases fit TRBD1. The CDR3 extends over 14 amino acids. CDR1 and CDR2 from the germline V gene are SGHRS and YFSETQ. Trimming removed 4 bases from V and 0 bases from J; junction bases left unmatched: 3. In nucleotides, the CDR3 is TGCGCCAGCAGCCCCGACAGGGTGAACACTGAAGCTTTCTTT. Encoded protein: CASSPDRVNTEAFF.

Ten or more counts support this clonotype. The chain recombines TRBV28 with TRBJ1-1, with D hard to call. V was cut by 2 bases and J by 2 bases, with 3 bases left in between. The germline CDR1 and CDR2 sequences are MDHEN and SYDVKM. The CDR3 contains 12 residues. The CDR3 here is CASSLLNTEAFF. The CDR3 DNA follows: TGTGCCAGCAGTTTACTCAACACTGAAGCTTTCTTT.

This clonotype has just a few counts. This may be a read error, as it is one base from a much larger clone. The chain is built from TRBV28 and TRBJ2-5; 7 bases agree with TRBD1. The CDR3 sequence is 15 residues long. Germline-derived CDR1 and CDR2 are MDHEN and SYDVKM. CDR3 protein: CVSSLVRGLQETQYF. CDR3 coding DNA: TGTGTCAGCAGTTTGGTTAGGGGGCTGCAAGAGACCCAGTACTTC.

On this clonotype: Since no conserved phenylalanine or tryptophan closes the CDR3, a read error is the likely cause. The DNA for the CDR3 is TGTGCCAGCAGCCGGGGGGGAACTACGCGCTTCCTCGAGCAGTACCTC. It codes for CASSRGGTTRFLEQYL. The chain uses TRBV11-3 and TRBJ2-7; 8 nucleotides match TRBD2. This CDR3 has 16 amino acids. In germline, CDR1 is SGHNT, CDR2 YENEEA. V trimming: 5 bases; J trimming: 6 bases; junction bases outside the gene matches: 15.

In the case of this clonotype: One end of the junction does not line up with germline, which may come from a read error. The gene calls are TRBV6-1 and TRBJ2-3; D gene ambiguous. CDR3 length: 16 amino acids. The germline V gene has CDR1 MNHNS and CDR2 SASEGT. CDR3 DNA: TGCGCCAGCAGTGAAGAAAAGGGAACAGTTACAGATATGCAGTATTTT. Amino acid sequence: CASSEEKGTVTDMQYF.

This clonotype was seen ten or more times. The chain couples TRBV29-1 to TRBJ2-3; D ambiguous. The length of the CDR3 is 11 residues. Per germline, CDR1 SQVTM and CDR2 ANQGSEA. V shed 5 bases and J shed 1 base, with 4 bases lying between them. This chain's CDR3 is CSVSGTDTQYF. The CDR3 coding sequence is TGCAGCGTTAGCGGCACAGATACGCAGTATTTT.

In the case of this clonotype: This could be a read error, since a much larger clone is one nucleotide away. The V call is TRBV30, the J call TRBJ2-2; 7 bases are a match to TRBD2. Germline loops: CDR1 GTSNPN, CDR2 SVGIG (reference sequence). Trimming took 5 bases from V and 4 from J; bases not matched to a gene: 10. The CDR3 runs 15 residues. The CDR3 reads CAWGGGGSCTGELFF. CDR3 DNA sequence: TGTGCCTGGGGAGGTGGCGGGAGTTGCACCGGGGAGCTGTTTTTT.

Details on this clonotype: At one of its ends the junction is not consistent with the germline gene, which may arise from a read error. The chain uses TRBV6-2 or TRBV6-3 and TRBJ1-2; the D gene is possibly TRBD1 (6 bases). Germline V lookup: CDR1 MNHEY, CDR2 SVGEGT. The CDR3 is 13 residues long. The CDR3: CASSYGQGRGYTF. CDR3 nucleotides: TGTGCCAGCAGTTACGGGCAGGGGAGGGGCTACACGTTC.

This clonotype was counted a few times. This sequence joins TRBV7-9 and TRBJ2-7; TRBD1 matches at 9 bases. J was trimmed by 4 bases and V by 4 bases; bases with no gene match: 14. The CDR3 covers 17 residues. The germline V gene encodes CDR1 SEHNR and CDR2 FQNEAQ (reference sequence). CDR3 bases: TGTGCCAGCAGCTCATACGGCGGGACAGGGAGTAAATACGAGCAGTACTTC. The encoded protein is CASSSYGGTGSKYEQYF. Full variable domain (outside the CDR3, taken from reference TRBV7-9 and TRBJ2-7): DTGVSQNPRHKITKRGQNVTFRCDPISEHNRLYWYRQTLGQGPEFLTYFQNEAQLEKSRLLSDRFSAERPKGSFSTLEIQRTEQGDSAMYLCASSSYGGTGSKYEQYFGPGTRLTVT.

The count of this clonotype is one. Sequence at one end of the junction differs from germline and may be a read error. The rearrangement joins TRBV12-3 or TRBV12-4 to TRBJ2-1; 9 bases are shared with TRBD2. The CDR3 runs 14 residues. The CDR3 DNA reads as TGTGTCAGCAGTTTCTCTAGCGGGAAGCGGGAGCAGTTCTTC. It is translated as CVSSFSSGKREQFF.

In regard to this clonotype: This CDR3 fails to terminate in the conserved phenylalanine or tryptophan, so it likely reflects a read error. The gene calls are TRBV6-6 and TRBJ2-1; 13 nucleotides align to TRBD2. The CDR3 has 14 residues. Germline lookup yields CDR1 MNHNY and CDR2 SVGAGI (reference sequence). The CDR3 bases are TGTACCAGCAGTTACGGACTAGCGGGAGACGAGCAGTTCATC. Protein: CTSSYGLAGDEQFI.

Only a few counts were recorded for this clonotype. J is TRBJ2-3 and V is TRBV11-1; TRBD1 might be the D (5 bases). This CDR3 spans 15 amino acids. CDR1 and CDR2 from the germline V gene are SGHAT and FQDESV (reference sequence). V was shortened by 3 bases and J by 12 bases, with 22 bases between the two germline ends. CDR3 in DNA: TGTGCCAGCAGCTTGGCCAGGGTACTGTCGAATGCTCAGTATTTT. Its protein is CASSLARVLSNAQYF.

As concerns this clonotype: Its ends do not fully match the called genes, so a read error is possible. The chain links TRBV5-6 to TRBJ2-7; possible D gene TRBD2, 5 bases. CDR3 length: 15 amino acids. Per the germline V gene, CDR1 is SGHDT and CDR2 is YYEEEE. CDR3 in amino acids: CASGFTGSGNYEQYF. The CDR3 coding sequence is TGTGCCAGCGGCTTTACGGGGAGCGGCAATTACGAGCAGTACTTC.

The rearrangement joins TRBV5-1 to TRBJ2-1, with 9 bases lining up with TRBD2. J gave up 5 bases and V 2 bases, and 5 bases lay outside the gene matches. This CDR3 has 15 residues. In germline, CDR1 is SGHRS, CDR2 YFSETQ. This CDR3 is CASSFIAGVNNEQFF. The CDR3 DNA follows: TGCGCCAGCAGCTTTATAGCGGGAGTTAACAATGAGCAGTTCTTC. Supplemented by reference TRBV5-1 and TRBJ2-1, the full variable domain reads KAGVTQTPRYLIKTRGQQVTLSCSPISGHRSVSWYQQTPGQGLQFLFEYFSETQRNKGNFPGRFSGRQFSNSRSEMNVSTLELGDSALYLCASSFIAGVNNEQFFGPGTRLTVL.

About this clonotype itself: A much larger clone differs from this one at a single base, so this may be a read error. The CDR3 DNA reads as TGTGCCAGCAGTCTCACTGGGGAAGCTTATCAGCCCCAGCATTTT. This sequence encodes CASSLTGEAYQPQHF. The chain carries TRBV6-5 and TRBJ1-5; D is unclear. CDR1 and CDR2 (germline): MNHEY, SVGAGI. V was pared by 5 bases and J by 5 bases, with 16 bases between. This CDR3 is 15 amino acids long.

This clonotype was seen many times. The chain joins TRBV11-1 to TRBJ2-3, with 11 bases matching TRBD2. Trimming removed 2 bases from V and 6 bases from J; junction bases left unmatched: 4. The CDR3 runs to 15 residues. Germline V gene sequence: CDR1 SGHAT, CDR2 FQDESV (reference sequence). The CDR3 loop is CASSLTSGSSDTQYF. The CDR3 nucleotides are TGTGCCAGCAGCTTAACTAGCGGGAGTAGCGATACGCAGTATTTT.